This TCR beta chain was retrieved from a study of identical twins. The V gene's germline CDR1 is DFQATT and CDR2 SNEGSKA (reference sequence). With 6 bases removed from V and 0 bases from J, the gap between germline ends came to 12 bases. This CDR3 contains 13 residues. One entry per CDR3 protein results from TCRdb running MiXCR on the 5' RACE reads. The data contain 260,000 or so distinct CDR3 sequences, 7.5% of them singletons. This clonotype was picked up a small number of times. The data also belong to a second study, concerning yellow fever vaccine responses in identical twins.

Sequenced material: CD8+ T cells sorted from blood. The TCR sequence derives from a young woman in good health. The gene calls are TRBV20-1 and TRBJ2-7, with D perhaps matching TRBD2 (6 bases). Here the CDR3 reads CSARDFLSYEQYF. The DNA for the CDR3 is TGCAGTGCGAGGGACTTCCTCTCCTACGAGCAGTACTTC.